This T cell receptor beta chain was observed in a study of blood T cell repertoires in COVID-19. Study overall: Both acute and convalescent COVID-19 samples were obtained from the United States, Italy and Spain. In each case, the material was cDNA or gDNA derived from T cells, B-cell-depleted T cells, or PBMCs.

CDR1 and CDR2 from the germline V gene are SGHTA and FQGNSA. With 5 bases removed from V and 0 bases from J, the gap between germline ends came to 8 bases. The CDR3 spans 14 residues. In the original processing: Amplification from reference gene primers served as the basis for estimated nucleated cell counts. Clones were read by immunoSEQ multiplex PCR, and TCRdb kept only the in-frame ones, dropping some. V and J calls and clone size are copied from that table; D and trimming were computed from the DNA. The sample holds roughly 270,000 clones, approximately 85% seen once. The TCR sequence derives from a man aged 45-65 years with active or convalescent COVID-19. V gene TRBV7-2 combines with J gene TRBJ1-3; D is ambiguous. Source material: peripheral blood. CDR3 in amino acids: CASSPRASGNTIYF. CDR3 bases: TGTGCCAGCAGCCCTCGAGCCTCTGGAAACACCATATATTTT.